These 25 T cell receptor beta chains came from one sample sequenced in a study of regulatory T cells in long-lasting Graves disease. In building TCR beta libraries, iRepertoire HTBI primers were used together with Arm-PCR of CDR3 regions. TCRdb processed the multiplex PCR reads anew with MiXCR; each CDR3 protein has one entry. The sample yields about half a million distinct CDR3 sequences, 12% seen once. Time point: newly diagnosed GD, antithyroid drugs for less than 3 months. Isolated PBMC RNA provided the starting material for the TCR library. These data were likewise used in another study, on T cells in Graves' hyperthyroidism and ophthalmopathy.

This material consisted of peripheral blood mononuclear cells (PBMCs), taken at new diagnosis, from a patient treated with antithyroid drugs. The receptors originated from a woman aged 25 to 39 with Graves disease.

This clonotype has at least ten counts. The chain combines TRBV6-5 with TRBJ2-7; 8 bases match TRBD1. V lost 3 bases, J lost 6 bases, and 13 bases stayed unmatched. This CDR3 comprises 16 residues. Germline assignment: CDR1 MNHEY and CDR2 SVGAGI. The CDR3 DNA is TGTGCCAGCAGTTATCCGATTGGCAGGGGGCGGTCCGAGCAGTACTTC. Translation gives CASSYPIGRGRSEQYF.

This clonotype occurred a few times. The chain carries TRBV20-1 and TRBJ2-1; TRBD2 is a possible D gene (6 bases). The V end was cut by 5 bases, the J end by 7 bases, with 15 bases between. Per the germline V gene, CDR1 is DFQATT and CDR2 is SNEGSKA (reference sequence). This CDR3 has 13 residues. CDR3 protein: CSAPTGDRNEQFF. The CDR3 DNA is TGCAGTGCTCCAACGGGAGACCGGAATGAGCAGTTCTTC.

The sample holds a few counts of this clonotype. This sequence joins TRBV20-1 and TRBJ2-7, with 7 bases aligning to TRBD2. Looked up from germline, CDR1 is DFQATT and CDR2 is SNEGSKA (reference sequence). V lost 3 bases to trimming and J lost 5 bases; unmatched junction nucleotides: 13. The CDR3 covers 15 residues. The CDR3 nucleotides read TGCAGTGCTAGCCAGACCGGGGGGAGGGGCCACGAGCAGTACTTC. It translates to CSASQTGGRGHEQYF.

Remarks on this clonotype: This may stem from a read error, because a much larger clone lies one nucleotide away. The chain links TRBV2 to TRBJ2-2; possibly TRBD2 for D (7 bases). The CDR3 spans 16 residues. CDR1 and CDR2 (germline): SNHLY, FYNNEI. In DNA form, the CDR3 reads TGTGCCAGTCACTACCCTCTTGGGGGGGACACCAGGGAGCTGTTTTTT. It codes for CASHYPLGGDTRELFF.

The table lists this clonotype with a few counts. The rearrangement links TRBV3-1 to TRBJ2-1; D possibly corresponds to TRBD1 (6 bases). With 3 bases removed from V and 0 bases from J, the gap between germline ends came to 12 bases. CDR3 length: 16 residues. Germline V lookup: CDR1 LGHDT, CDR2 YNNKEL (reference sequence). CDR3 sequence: CASSQHTGISYNEQFF. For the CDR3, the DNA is TGTGCCAGCAGCCAGCATACAGGGATCTCCTACAATGAGCAGTTCTTC.

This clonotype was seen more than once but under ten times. For the CDR3, the DNA is TGTGCCAGCGAGTCATACGTTACAGGGATGAACACTGAAGCTTTCTTT. As protein: CASESYVTGMNTEAFF. The chain recombines TRBV6-1 with TRBJ1-1, with D possibly TRBD1 on 6 matching bases. The germline V and J ends were trimmed by 8 bases and 0 bases, with 19 bases remaining between them. Germline CDR1 is MNHNS and CDR2 is SASEGT. This CDR3 comprises 16 residues.

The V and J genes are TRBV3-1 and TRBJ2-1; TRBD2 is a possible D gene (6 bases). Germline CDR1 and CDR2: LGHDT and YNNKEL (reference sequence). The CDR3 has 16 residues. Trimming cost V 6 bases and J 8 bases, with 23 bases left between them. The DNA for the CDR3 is TGTGCCAGCAGTTCCTACGGGACTCCCCAAAGGTATGAGCAGTTCTTC. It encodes CASSSYGTPQRYEQFF.

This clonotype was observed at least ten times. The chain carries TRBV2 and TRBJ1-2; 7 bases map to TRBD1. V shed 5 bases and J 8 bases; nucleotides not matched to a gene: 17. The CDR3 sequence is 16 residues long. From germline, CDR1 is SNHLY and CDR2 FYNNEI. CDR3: CASSTRPRQGLRGYTF. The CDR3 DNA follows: TGTGCCAGCAGTACCAGACCCCGACAGGGACTGAGGGGCTACACCTTC. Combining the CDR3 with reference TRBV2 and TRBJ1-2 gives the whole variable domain EPEVTQTPSHQVTQMGQEVILRCVPISNHLYFYWYRQILGQKVEFLVSFYNNEISEKSEIFDDQFSVERPDGSNFTLKIRSTKLEDSAMYFCASSTRPRQGLRGYTFGSGTRLTVV.

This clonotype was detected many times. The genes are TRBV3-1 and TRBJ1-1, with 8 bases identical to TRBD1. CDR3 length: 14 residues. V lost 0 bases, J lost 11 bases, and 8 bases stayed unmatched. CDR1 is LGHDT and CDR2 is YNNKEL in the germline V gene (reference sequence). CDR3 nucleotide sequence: TGTGCCAGCAGCCAAGATCCGGGACAGGTGATGGCTTTCTTT. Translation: CASSQDPGQVMAFF.

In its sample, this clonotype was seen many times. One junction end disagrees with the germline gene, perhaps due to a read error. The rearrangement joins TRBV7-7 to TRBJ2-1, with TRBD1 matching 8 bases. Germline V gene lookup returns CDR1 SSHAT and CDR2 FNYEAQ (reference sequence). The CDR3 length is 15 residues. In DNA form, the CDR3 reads TGTGCTAGCAGCGATATCAGGGGGCGTGAGGGTGAGCAGTTCTTC. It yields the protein CASSDIRGREGEQFF. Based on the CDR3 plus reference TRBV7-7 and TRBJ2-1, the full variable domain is GAGVSQSPRYKVTKRGQDVTLRCDPISSHATLYWYQQALGQGPEFLTYFNYEAQPDKSGLPSDRFSAERPEGSISTLTIQRTEQRDSAMYRCASSDIRGREGEQFFGPGTRLTVL.

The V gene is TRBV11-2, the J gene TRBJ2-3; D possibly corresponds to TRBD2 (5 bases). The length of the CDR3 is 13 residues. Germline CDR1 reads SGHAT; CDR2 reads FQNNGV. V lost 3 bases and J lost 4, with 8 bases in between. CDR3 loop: CASSFTSADTQYF. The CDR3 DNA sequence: TGTGCCAGCAGCTTTACTAGTGCAGATACGCAGTATTTT.

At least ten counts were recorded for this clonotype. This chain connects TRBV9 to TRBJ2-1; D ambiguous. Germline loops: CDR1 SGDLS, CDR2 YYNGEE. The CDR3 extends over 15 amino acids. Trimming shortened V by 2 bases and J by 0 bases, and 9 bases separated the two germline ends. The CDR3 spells CASSVARNSYNEQFF. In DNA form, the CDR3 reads TGTGCCAGCAGCGTTGCGCGGAACTCCTACAATGAGCAGTTCTTC.

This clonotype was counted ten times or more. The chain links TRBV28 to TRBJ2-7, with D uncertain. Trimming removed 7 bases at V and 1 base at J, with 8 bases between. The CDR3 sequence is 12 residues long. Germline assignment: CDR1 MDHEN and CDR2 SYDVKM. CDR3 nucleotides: TGTGCCAGCACTAGAAGGTCCTACGAGCAGTACTTC. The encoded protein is CASTRRSYEQYF.

The CDR3 spells CSAPGPGQGPTGELFF. In nucleotides, the CDR3 is TGCAGCGCTCCGGGGCCGGGACAGGGACCAACCGGGGAGCTGTTTTTT. The chain links TRBV29-1 to TRBJ2-2; TRBD1 matches at 9 bases. The length of the CDR3 is 16 residues. J was trimmed by 5 bases and V by 7 bases; bases with no gene match: 14. Per the germline V gene, CDR1 is SQVTM and CDR2 is ANQGSEA.

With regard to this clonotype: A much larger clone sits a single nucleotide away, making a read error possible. In DNA, the CDR3 is TGTGCCAGTAGTTGGGACATCGGGTACACCCTTGGTGGCTACATCTTC. It specifies CASSWDIGYTLGGYIF. V is TRBV19 and J is TRBJ1-2; TRBD1 is a possible D gene (6 bases). Germline V gene data show CDR1 as LNHDA and CDR2 as SQIVND (reference sequence). This CDR3 spans 16 amino acids.

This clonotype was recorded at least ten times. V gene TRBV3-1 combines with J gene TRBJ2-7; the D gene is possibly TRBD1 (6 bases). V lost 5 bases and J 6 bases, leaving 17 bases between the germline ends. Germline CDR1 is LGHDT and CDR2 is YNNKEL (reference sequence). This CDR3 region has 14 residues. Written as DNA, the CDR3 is TGTGCCAGCAGCAAAAGGGGGAAATGGCGCGAGCAGTACTTC. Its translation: CASSKRGKWREQYF.

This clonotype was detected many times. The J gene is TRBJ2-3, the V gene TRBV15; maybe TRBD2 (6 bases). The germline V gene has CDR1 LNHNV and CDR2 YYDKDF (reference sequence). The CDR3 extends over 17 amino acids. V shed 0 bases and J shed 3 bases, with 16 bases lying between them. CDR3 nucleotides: TGTGCCACCAGCAGAGATCAGGTTGCGGAGGGGACAGATACGCAGTATTTT. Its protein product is CATSRDQVAEGTDTQYF.

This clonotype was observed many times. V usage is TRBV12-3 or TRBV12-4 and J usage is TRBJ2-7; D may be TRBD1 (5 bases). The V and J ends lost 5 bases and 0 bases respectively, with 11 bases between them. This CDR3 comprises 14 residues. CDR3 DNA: TGTGCCAGCAGTACAAGACAGAGCTCCTACGAGCAGTACTTC. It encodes CASSTRQSSYEQYF.

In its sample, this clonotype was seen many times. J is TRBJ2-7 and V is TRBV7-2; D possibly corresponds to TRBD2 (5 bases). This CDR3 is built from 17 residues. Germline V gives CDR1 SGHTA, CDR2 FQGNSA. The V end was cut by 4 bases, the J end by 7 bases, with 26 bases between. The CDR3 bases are TGTGCCAGCAGCTCTCCTGGTCTTTCCATTCCCCCGGGGGAGCAGTACTTC. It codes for CASSSPGLSIPPGEQYF.

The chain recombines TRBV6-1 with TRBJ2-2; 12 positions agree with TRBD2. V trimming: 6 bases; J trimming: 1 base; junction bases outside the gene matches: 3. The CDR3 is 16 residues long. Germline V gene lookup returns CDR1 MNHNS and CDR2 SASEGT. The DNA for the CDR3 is TGTGCCAGCAGAGGACTAGCGGGGCTGAACACCGGGGAGCTGTTTTTT. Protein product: CASRGLAGLNTGELFF.

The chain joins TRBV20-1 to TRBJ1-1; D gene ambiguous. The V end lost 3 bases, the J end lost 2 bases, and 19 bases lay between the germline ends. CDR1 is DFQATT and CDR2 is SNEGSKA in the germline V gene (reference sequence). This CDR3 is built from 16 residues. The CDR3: CSASNLGEASNTEAFF. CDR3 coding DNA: TGCAGTGCTAGTAATTTGGGCGAGGCTAGTAACACTGAAGCTTTCTTT.

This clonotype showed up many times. CDR3 in amino acids: CASSKLTNAYEQYF. For the CDR3, the DNA is TGTGCCAGTAGCAAGTTGACAAATGCCTACGAGCAGTACTTC. V is TRBV19 and J is TRBJ2-7; D unclear. V lost 6 bases to trimming and J lost 2 bases, with 14 bases between them. The germline V gene encodes CDR1 LNHDA and CDR2 SQIVND (reference sequence). The CDR3 totals 14 residues.

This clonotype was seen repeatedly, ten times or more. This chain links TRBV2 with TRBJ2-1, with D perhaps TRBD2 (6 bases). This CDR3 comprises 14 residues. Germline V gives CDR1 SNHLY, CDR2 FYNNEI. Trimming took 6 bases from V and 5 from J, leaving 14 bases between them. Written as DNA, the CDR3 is TGTGCCAGCAGGGGGAGCGGGCCCCACAATGAGCAGTTCTTC. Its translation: CASRGSGPHNEQFF.

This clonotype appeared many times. CDR3: CASSQEARFETQYF. CDR3 DNA sequence: TGCGCCAGCAGCCAAGAGGCCAGATTTGAGACCCAGTACTTC. The chain combines TRBV4-1 with TRBJ2-5, with no clear D. The CDR3 has 14 residues. Trimming cost V 0 bases and J 5 bases, with 10 bases left between them. Looked up from germline, CDR1 is MGHRA and CDR2 is YSYEKL.

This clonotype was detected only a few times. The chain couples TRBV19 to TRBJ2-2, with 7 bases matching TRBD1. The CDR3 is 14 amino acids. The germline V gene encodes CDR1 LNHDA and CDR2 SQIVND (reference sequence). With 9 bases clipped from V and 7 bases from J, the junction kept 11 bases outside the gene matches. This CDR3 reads CASQLDRDVGELFF. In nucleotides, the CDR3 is TGTGCCAGCCAACTTGACAGGGACGTCGGGGAGCTGTTTTTT.